This record covers a single T cell receptor beta chain. These data come from a study of T cells expressing NK-cell markers. Across the whole study: Sorted CD3+CD56-NKG2C+, CD3+CD56+NKG2C+ and CD3+CD56+NKG2C- T cells supplied the TCR beta repertoires.

The CDR3 has 14 amino acids. The germline CDR1 and CDR2 sequences are LNHNV and YYDKDF (reference sequence). Reanalyzing the 5' RACE reads, TCRdb keeps one entry per CDR3 protein, without DNA. Its table lists about 380,000 distinct CDR3 sequences. This sequence joins TRBV15 and TRBJ2-1; absent DNA, TCRdb's TRBD2 call cannot be checked. The sequencing input was blood T cells: a sorted CD56 or NKG2C T cell subset, CD4+ or CD8+ T cells, or bulk PBMC T cells (not recorded which). This sequence was found in a man aged 18 to 69 in good health. The CDR3 region is CATSSRGGHNEQFF.